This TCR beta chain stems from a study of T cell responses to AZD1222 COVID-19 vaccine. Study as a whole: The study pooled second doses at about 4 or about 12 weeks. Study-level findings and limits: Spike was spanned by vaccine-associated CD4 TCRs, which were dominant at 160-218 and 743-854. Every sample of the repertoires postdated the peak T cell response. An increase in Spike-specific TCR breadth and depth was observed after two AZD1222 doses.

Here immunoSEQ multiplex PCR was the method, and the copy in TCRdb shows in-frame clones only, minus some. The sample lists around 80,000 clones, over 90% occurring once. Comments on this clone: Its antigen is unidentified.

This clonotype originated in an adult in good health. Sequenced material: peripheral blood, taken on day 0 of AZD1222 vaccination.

In nucleotides, the CDR3 is TGTGCCAGCAGCTTGGAGCGCGACAGGGGACGCTACACCTTC. Translated: CASSLERDRGRYTF. The chain links TRBV5-4 to TRBJ1-2; 8 positions agree with TRBD1. CDR1 is SGHNT, CDR2 YYREEE, per germline (reference sequence). Trimming took 0 bases from V and 9 from J; bases not matched to a gene: 7. The CDR3 runs to 14 residues.